These T cell receptor beta chains were read from a single sample in a study of T-cell reconstitution after alpha-beta-depleted transplantation in children. TCRdb recomputed calls from the PCR reads with MiXCR, one row per CDR3 protein. The sample lists 5,000 to 7,500 distinct CDR3 sequences; about 10% were seen once. The sample consisted of PBMCs, mostly from graft donor cells, taken 180 days after TCRalphabeta/CD19-depleted stem cell transplant. The receptors were gathered from a child under two years old who had a stem cell transplant for acute myeloid leukemia, so the T cells may come from the graft donor. Both conserved end residues are part of each CDR3. A D gene is named only where the DNA matches it firmly. A clone size is listed for some rows: how often the clone was seen (once, few, many), or a class if it is expanded.

TRBJ2-3,-,TRBV28,many,TGTGCCAGCAGTCTACCTCCGGGGACAGATACGCAGTATTTT,CASSLPPGTDTQYF
TRBJ1-5,-,TRBV20-1,medium-sized,TGCAGTGCTAGACCCATCAAACAACGCAATCAGCCCCAGCATTTT,CSARPIKQRNQPQHF
TRBJ2-2,TRBD2,TRBV5-1,medium-sized,TGCGCCAGCAGCCCCCGGGGACTAACGAACACCGGGGAGCTGTTTTTT,CASSPRGLTNTGELFF
TRBJ2-2,TRBD2,TRBV12-3/TRBV12-4,-,TGTGCCACGCAGCGGGAGCTTAACACCGGGGAGCTGTTTTTT,CATQRELNTGELFF
TRBJ1-5,TRBD1,TRBV10-1,few,TGCGCCAGCAGTGAGTGTTCGGGACAGCCGGAGGGTCAGCCCCAGCATTTT,CASSECSGQPEGQPQHF
TRBJ1-5,TRBD1,TRBV7-9,medium-sized,TGTGCCAGCAGCCCGGGAGACAGGGCTGATCAGCCCCAGCATTTT,CASSPGDRADQPQHF
TRBJ2-3,TRBD1,TRBV5-4,many,TGTGCCAGCAGCTTGCGGACAGGGGGCGCAGATACGCAGTATTTT,CASSLRTGGADTQYF
TRBJ2-2,TRBD2,TRBV3-1,many,TGTGCCAGCAGCCAGACTAGCGGGAGTGACGGGGAGCTGTTTTTT,CASSQTSGSDGELFF
TRBJ1-1,-,TRBV27,many,TGTGCCAGCAGTTTACGGTGGATGAACACTGAAGCTTTCTTT,CASSLRWMNTEAFF
TRBJ1-5,TRBD1,TRBV5-1,medium-sized,TGCGCCAGCAGCTTGGACAGGGGAAATCAGCCCCAGCATTTT,CASSLDRGNQPQHF
TRBJ1-3,-,TRBV12-3/TRBV12-4,many,TGTGCCAGCAGTTTTGCCGGAAACACCATATATTTT,CASSFAGNTIYF
TRBJ2-2,TRBD1,TRBV7-9,many,TGTGCCCCTACTAGGGGGACAGGGAACACCGGGGAGCTGTTTTTT,CAPTRGTGNTGELFF
TRBJ2-3,TRBD1,TRBV29-1,-,TGCAGCGCCGGCAGGGGGTATCGGACATATAGGCAGTATTTT,CSAGRGYRTYRQYF
TRBJ2-3,-,TRBV7-3,-,TGTGCCACCAGCGTCCGAAAAGAGTCAGATACGCAGTATTTT,CATSVRKESDTQYF
TRBJ2-1,-,TRBV20-1,medium-sized,TGCAGTGCTAGACCCAGGGGCCTCAGCGACAATGAGCAGTTCTTC,CSARPRGLSDNEQFF
TRBJ1-2,-,TRBV28,many,TGTGCCAGCAGTACCCCCAGCTTTACTAACTATGGCTACACCTTC,CASSTPSFTNYGYTF
TRBJ2-7,-,TRBV11-2,-,TGTGCCAGCAGCTCCGAAAACCTCCTTTGGAACTACGAGCAGTACTTC,CASSSENLLWNYEQYF
TRBJ2-5,-,TRBV7-9,many,TGTGCCAGCAGCCCCGGGTGGCCAGGGACCCAGTACTTC,CASSPGWPGTQYF
TRBJ1-1,-,TRBV19,-,TGTGCCAGTAGTGCAGAGACCATGAACACTGAAGCTTTCTTT,CASSAETMNTEAFF
TRBJ2-3,-,TRBV5-6,large,TGTGCCAGCAGCGCGGACCCCACAGATACGCAGTATTTT,CASSADPTDTQYF
TRBJ1-4,-,TRBV5-1,many,TGCGCCAGCAGCGTGGGACGGACTCGTGAAAAACTGTTTTTT,CASSVGRTREKLFF
TRBJ2-7,-,TRBV25-1,large,TGTGCCAGCAGTGAATCTCGGGCCGGGGAGCAGTACTTC,CASSESRAGEQYF
TRBJ2-7,TRBD2,TRBV2,many,TGTGCCAGCACCGAGGGACTAGCGGGAGAGCAGTACTTC,CASTEGLAGEQYF
TRBJ1-1,-,TRBV29-1,many,TGCAGCGTTTGCGTAATGATACAGGCCACTGAAGCTTTCTTT,CSVCVMIQATEAFF
TRBJ2-2,-,TRBV5-1,medium-sized,TGCGCCAGCAGCCCCTCGTCCACCGGGGAGCTGTTTTTT,CASSPSSTGELFF
TRBJ2-1,TRBD1,TRBV3-1,medium-sized,TGTGCCACCTCCGTGGAAGGGACAGTCTCCTACAATGAGCAGTTCTTC,CATSVEGTVSYNEQFF
TRBJ2-2,TRBD2,TRBV20-1,many,TGCAGTGCTAGAGCTAGCGGGAGGCCGGGGACCGGGGAGCTGTTTTTT,CSARASGRPGTGELFF
TRBJ2-7,-,TRBV6-5,many,TGTGCCAGCAGTTACTCGGGACCTCAGTCGGGGGAGCAGTACTTC,CASSYSGPQSGEQYF
TRBJ1-4,-,TRBV12-3/TRBV12-4,many,TGTGCCAGCAGTTTAAGGGGGGCGGCTCGGCGGGAAAAACTGTTTTTT,CASSLRGAARREKLFF
TRBJ2-7,-,TRBV6-5,many,TGCCTCACGGCCGAGGGGAACCACGAGCAGTACTTC,CLTAEGNHEQYF
TRBJ1-1,-,TRBV9,many,TGTGCCAGCAGCGTAGAAGACACTGAAGCTTTCTTT,CASSVEDTEAFF
TRBJ1-1,-,TRBV7-2,many,TGTGCCAGCAAAATGGACGGGGGGCAAGCTTTCTTT,CASKMDGGQAFF
TRBJ2-3,-,TRBV7-9,many,TGTGCCAGCAGCTTGGCAGGGGGCACAGATACGCAGTATTTT,CASSLAGGTDTQYF
TRBJ2-4,-,TRBV2,-,TGTGCCAGCAGTGCTACAGCCAACATTCAGTACTTC,CASSATANIQYF
TRBJ1-1,TRBD1,TRBV12-3/TRBV12-4,many,TGTGCCAGCATCTCGGACAGGGGGAGCACTGAAGCTTTCTTT,CASISDRGSTEAFF
TRBJ1-5,TRBD1,TRBV5-6,medium-sized,TGTGCCAGCAGCTTAACCGGGACAGGGAATCAGCCCCAGCATTTT,CASSLTGTGNQPQHF
TRBJ2-7,-,TRBV20-1,many,TGCAGTGCTAGAGAACAGGGTCCCTACGAGCAGTACTTC,CSAREQGPYEQYF
TRBJ2-2,-,TRBV5-1,many,TGCGCCAGCAGCTACAGGGCGGACACCGGGGAGCTGTTTTTT,CASSYRADTGELFF
TRBJ2-3,-,TRBV5-4,-,TGTGCCAGCAGCTGGCGCACAGATACGCAGTATTTT,CASSWRTDTQYF
TRBJ2-4,-,TRBV28,many,TGTGCCAGCAGTCCCTTCCAGGAAGGGAACATTCAGTACTTC,CASSPFQEGNIQYF
TRBJ2-7,-,TRBV28,many,TGTGCCAGCATCGATGCCGGCGGGTACGAGCAGTACTTC,CASIDAGGYEQYF
TRBJ2-3,TRBD2,TRBV20-1,once,TGCAGTGCTAGAGACCCGACTAGCGGGGCCTCAGATACGCAGTATTTT,CSARDPTSGASDTQYF
TRBJ2-7,TRBD1,TRBV20-1,many,TGCAGTGCTAGACAAACAGGGGCCTACGAGCAGTACTTC,CSARQTGAYEQYF
TRBJ1-2,-,TRBV4-2,many,TGTGCCAGCAGCCAATCCAGGGACTATGGCTACACCTTC,CASSQSRDYGYTF
TRBJ2-7,-,TRBV28,many,TGTGCCAGCAGTTTTGTCGGGAGTTTCTCCTACGAGCAGTACTTC,CASSFVGSFSYEQYF
TRBJ2-3,TRBD1,TRBV12-5,many,TGTGCTAGTGGGATCTACAGGGGCGGCACAGATACGCAGTATTTT,CASGIYRGGTDTQYF
TRBJ2-1,-,TRBV20-1,many,TGCAGTGCTAGGGATCCAAGCGGAATCAGTAATGAGCAGTTCTTC,CSARDPSGISNEQFF
TRBJ2-5,-,TRBV7-7,-,TGTGCTAGCACCTTAGGGGGTAGCAGTGGAGAGACCCAGTACTTC,CASTLGGSSGETQYF
TRBJ1-3,-,TRBV27,many,TGTGCCAGCAGTTCACACGCCATCGGAAACACCATATATTTT,CASSSHAIGNTIYF
TRBJ2-6,-,TRBV18,many,TGTGCCAGCTCACCAACGGTGCTGCGGGCCGGGGCCAACGTCCTGACTTTC,CASSPTVLRAGANVLTF
TRBJ2-1,TRBD2,TRBV24-1,many,TGTGCCACCAGTGATCCACCGGGACAACCGGGGACTAGAGCCGACAATGAGCAGTTCTTC,CATSDPPGQPGTRADNEQFF